This T cell receptor beta chain was recorded in a study of T cell responses to AZD1222 COVID-19 vaccine. Findings and limits, study-wide: White British donors predominated, females outnumbered males, and clonal diversity was possibly underestimated.

Germline V gives CDR1 MNHEY, CDR2 SVGAGI. V was clipped by 2 bases and J by 8 bases, with 15 bases between them. The CDR3 runs 15 residues. Note on this clone: Its antigen remains unknown.

Data came from immunoSEQ multiplex PCR; TCRdb stores just in-frame clones and leaves some out. The data show approximately 170,000 clones, approximately 92% seen once. This rearrangement joins TRBV6-5 to TRBJ1-4; D not resolved. This receptor was obtained from an adult in good health. Here the sequenced sample was peripheral blood, taken on day 0 of AZD1222 vaccination. The CDR3 reads CASSYGVPSGEKLFF. The CDR3 nucleotides are TGTGCCAGCAGTTACGGGGTACCGTCGGGGGAAAAACTGTTTTTT.